Presented here are 19 T cell receptor beta chains from one specimen sequenced in a study of CD8+ T cells in alopecia areata (dated by TCRdb to 2016 to 2019). Receptor libraries were prepared by the immunoSEQ multiplex PCR assay. To provide template for TCR sequencing, every sample had RNA extracted and reverse transcribed into cDNA. TCRdb mirrors the immuneACCESS table, restricted to in-frame sequences. Some clones are absent from its copies; in checked studies, under half trace to an unresolved V gene, and the reason for the others is unknown. This sample has 85,000 to 110,000 clones in its table, and about nine tenths of those were observed once. The ten largest clones take up around 10% of the sample. The treatment or condition label, read with the paper, signifies: oral pan-JAK inhibitor, 5-10 mg twice daily. The sample consisted of CD8+ T cells sorted from blood, taken at approximately week 30, from a patient treated with tofacitinib. These receptors all come from a human donor with alopecia areata.

The gene calls are TRBV19 and TRBJ2-3, with D possibly matching TRBD1 (8 bases). The CDR3 extends over 14 amino acids. Trimming stripped 11 bases from V and 5 bases from J, with 20 bases between. Germline V gives CDR1 LNHDA, CDR2 SQIVND (reference sequence). CDR3: CASNEQGGKDTQYF. Written as DNA, the CDR3 is TGTGCCTCAAACGAACAGGGGGGGAAAGATACGCAGTATTTT.

Details on this clone: Additional DNA sequences in this sample encode the identical CDR3. This rearrangement joins TRBV9 to TRBJ2-1, with 7 bases matching TRBD2. CDR1 is SGDLS, CDR2 YYNGEE, per germline. The trim removed 1 base at V and 0 bases at J, leaving 1 base unmatched. CDR3 length: 15 amino acids. The CDR3 region has the DNA TGTGCCAGCAGCGTAAGCGGGACCTCCTACAATGAGCAGTTCTTC. Protein product: CASSVSGTSYNEQFF.

The J gene is TRBJ2-7, the V gene TRBV6-6, with 9 bases fitting TRBD1. In germline, CDR1 is MNHNY, CDR2 SVGAGI (reference sequence). This CDR3 region has 16 residues. V lost 5 bases, J lost 1 base, and 9 bases stayed unmatched. The CDR3 spells CASSHHRDRASYEQYF. The CDR3 region has the DNA TGTGCCAGCAGTCATCACCGGGACAGGGCATCCTACGAGCAGTACTTC.

This clone was found once. The chain links TRBV5-4 to TRBJ2-3, with 12 bases that match TRBD2. The CDR3 totals 14 residues. The germline V gene encodes CDR1 SGHNT and CDR2 YYREEE (reference sequence). After removal of 4 bases from V and 5 bases from J, the junction contained 2 bases not matched to a gene. Here the CDR3 reads CASSPGLAGDTQYF. In DNA form, the CDR3 reads TGTGCCAGCAGCCCGGGACTAGCGGGAGATACGCAGTATTTT.

The rearrangement uses TRBV18 and TRBJ2-2; D is uncertain. The V end was cut by 3 bases, the J end by 3 bases, with 8 bases between. Looked up from germline, CDR1 is KGHSH and CDR2 is LQKENI. The CDR3 consists of 14 residues. As DNA, the CDR3 is TGTGCCAGCTCACCCTCGGGTCACACCGGGGAGCTGTTTTTT. It specifies CASSPSGHTGELFF.

Comment on this clone: A junction end diverges from the germline sequence, so it may reflect a read error. The chain has TRBV29-1 and TRBJ1-5; D ambiguous. Germline CDR1 reads SQVTM; CDR2 reads ANQGSEA. The CDR3 runs to 15 residues. CDR3 sequence (DNA): TGCAGCGTTGAAGGCGAGGAAAATAGCGATCAGCCCCAGCATTTT. Translated: CSVEGEENSDQPQHF.

The chain combines TRBV11-1 with TRBJ2-7, with D perhaps TRBD2 (5 bases). CDR1 is SGHAT, CDR2 FQDESV, per germline (reference sequence). Trimming took 5 bases from V and 7 from J, leaving 12 bases between them. The CDR3 contains 12 residues. CDR3 region: CASSPEGTEQYF. CDR3 nucleotide sequence: TGTGCCAGCAGCCCTGAGGGTACGGAGCAGTACTTC.

This clone appeared a few times. CDR3 sequence: CSVEDQGGAEYEQYF. The DNA for the CDR3 is TGCAGCGTTGAAGATCAGGGGGGCGCCGAATACGAGCAGTACTTC. The chain couples TRBV29-1 to TRBJ2-7, with a possible D match to TRBD1 (7 bases). V lost 0 bases to trimming and J lost 4 bases, with 16 bases between them. This CDR3 is 15 amino acids long. Germline V CDR1 and CDR2: SQVTM, ANQGSEA.

The V gene is TRBV11-2, the J gene TRBJ2-6; D gene uncertain. Germline CDR1 reads SGHAT; CDR2 reads FQNNGV. This CDR3 has 17 amino acids. Trimming left V 1 base short and J 3 bases short, with 13 bases between. The CDR3 here is CASSLVYGLLGANVLTF. The CDR3, as DNA: TGTGCCAGCAGCTTAGTATATGGATTACTTGGGGCCAACGTCCTGACTTTC.

This chain joins TRBV27 and TRBJ2-2; D unclear. Germline V CDR1 and CDR2: MNHEY, SMNVEV (reference sequence). The CDR3 totals 13 residues. Deletions cut 2 bases from V and 5 bases from J, with 6 bases between. This CDR3 reads CASSLNPTGELFF. CDR3 nucleotide sequence: TGTGCCAGCAGTTTAAACCCGACCGGGGAGCTGTTTTTT.

V gene TRBV19 combines with J gene TRBJ2-7; D uncertain. Trimming removed 8 bases from V and 3 bases from J, with 14 bases in between. The CDR3 is made up of 13 amino acids. Looked up from germline, CDR1 is LNHDA and CDR2 is SQIVND (reference sequence). CDR3 in DNA: TGTGCCAGTGGTGGACGAGAATTCTACGAGCAGTACTTC. It translates to CASGGREFYEQYF.

V gene TRBV7-9 combines with J gene TRBJ2-7, with 9 bases aligning to TRBD1. Looked up from germline, CDR1 is SEHNR and CDR2 is FQNEAQ (reference sequence). This CDR3 has 17 residues. V trimming: 5 bases; J trimming: 4 bases; junction bases outside the gene matches: 15. CDR3 DNA sequence: TGTGCCAGCAGCGACGGACAGGGGCCCAAAGGGGGTTACGAGCAGTACTTC. Protein: CASSDGQGPKGGYEQYF.

The rearrangement links TRBV2 to TRBJ2-1, with 12 bases matching TRBD2. The CDR3 is 14 residues long. The germline CDR1 and CDR2 sequences are SNHLY and FYNNEI. Trimming cost V 7 bases and J 8 bases; bases outside gene matches: 6. CDR3 residues: CASTGLAGKDEQFF. The DNA for the CDR3 is TGTGCCAGCACCGGACTAGCGGGGAAGGATGAGCAGTTCTTC. Supplemented by reference TRBV2 and TRBJ2-1, the full variable domain reads EPEVTQTPSHQVTQMGQEVILRCVPISNHLYFYWYRQILGQKVEFLVSFYNNEISEKSEIFDDQFSVERPDGSNFTLKIRSTKLEDSAMYFCASTGLAGKDEQFFGPGTRLTVL.

CDR3 bases: TGTGCCAGCAGCTTATCCGATGGGACAGATACGCAGTATTTT. Translating it yields CASSLSDGTDTQYF. V gene TRBV7-9 combines with J gene TRBJ2-3; D remains ambiguous. Trimming took off 2 bases at V and 3 bases at J, with 9 bases between the two ends. The CDR3 runs to 14 residues. The V gene's germline CDR1 is SEHNR and CDR2 FQNEAQ (reference sequence).

The V call is TRBV19, the J call TRBJ2-1; TRBD2 matches 7 bases. The germline V gene has CDR1 LNHDA and CDR2 SQIVND (reference sequence). With 7 bases clipped from V and 7 bases from J, the junction kept 10 bases outside the gene matches. The CDR3 contains 14 residues. CDR3 bases: TGTGCCAGTACCGAGGGAGGGCTGGGGAATGAGCAGTTCTTC. The encoded protein is CASTEGGLGNEQFF.

The V and J genes are TRBV5-1 and TRBJ2-1; TRBD2 matches at 7 bases. The J segment lost 7 bases and the V segment lost 6 bases, leaving 7 bases of the junction unmatched. The CDR3 is 13 amino acids. Per germline, CDR1 SGHRS and CDR2 YFSETQ. The CDR3 nucleotides read TGCGCCAGCACGGGACTACCGGAGAATGAGCAGTTCTTC. As protein: CASTGLPENEQFF.

The chain joins TRBV6-1 to TRBJ2-4; maybe TRBD1 (6 bases). V was cut by 1 base and J by 1 base, with 14 bases left in between. Germline CDR1 MNHNS, CDR2 SASEGT. The CDR3 is 17 amino acids. The CDR3 loop reads CASSEEDTDRAKNIQYF. Written as DNA, the CDR3 is TGTGCCAGCAGTGAAGAAGATACCGACAGGGCCAAAAACATTCAGTACTTC.

The DNA of the CDR3 is TGCGCCAGCAGCTTGGTTCGACGGAGCTCTGGGGCCAACGTCCTGACTTTC. Protein sequence: CASSLVRRSSGANVLTF. V usage is TRBV5-1 and J usage is TRBJ2-6; no definite D call. Germline V gives CDR1 SGHRS, CDR2 YFSETQ. Trimming stripped 0 bases from V and 0 bases from J, with 10 bases between. The CDR3 extends over 17 amino acids.

The CDR3 sequence is CASNVGALAKNIQYF. The CDR3 nucleotides are TGCGCCAGCAACGTCGGCGCACTAGCCAAAAACATTCAGTACTTC. The rearrangement links TRBV5-1 to TRBJ2-4; D not resolved. CDR1 and CDR2 from the germline V gene are SGHRS and YFSETQ. The ends were cut back, 6 bases at V and 0 bases at J, with 13 bases in the middle. This CDR3 has 15 residues.